This passage covers 8 T cell receptor beta chains from one sample sequenced in a study of cytomegalovirus exposure and HLA in healthy donors. Profiled with immunoSEQ multiplex PCR; TCRdb holds only in-frame clones, not every one. The sample includes about 130,000 clones, under 90% seen only once; the top ten take about 2%. Sequencing was carried out using PBMCs. The receptors stem from a woman younger than 35 in good health and CMV-seronegative.

As to this clone: Germline is not matched at one junction end, which may reflect a read error. The chain employs TRBV29-1 and TRBJ1-2; D perhaps matches TRBD1 (5 bases). Germline-derived CDR1 and CDR2 are SQVTM and ANQGSEA. This CDR3 has 11 residues. CDR3 coding DNA: TGCAGCGTTGAAGAACAGGTCGGTGATGCCTTC. Translated, it gives CSVEEQVGDAF.

This chain uses TRBV5-1 with TRBJ2-3; D call uncertain. Germline-derived CDR1 and CDR2 are SGHRS and YFSETQ. The ends were cut back, 5 bases at V and 0 bases at J, with 10 bases in the middle. CDR3 size: 14 residues. The CDR3 region has the DNA TGCGCCAGCAGTCAGGCCTCTAGCACAGATACGCAGTATTTT. Translating it yields CASSQASSTDTQYF.

This clone was counted only a few times. The identical CDR3 is also encoded by other nucleotide sequences in the sample. The J gene is TRBJ2-7, the V gene TRBV19; D unclear. Deletions cut 3 bases from V and 1 base from J, with 10 bases between. CDR1 and CDR2 (germline): LNHDA, SQIVND (reference sequence). The CDR3 covers 14 residues. CDR3 nucleotides: TGTGCCAGTAGTATTCAGGCAGGTTCCTACGAGCAGTACTTC. Translated, it gives CASSIQAGSYEQYF. Full variable domain (missing parts from reference TRBV19 and TRBJ2-7): DGGITQSPKYLFRKEGQNVTLSCEQNLNHDAMYWYRQDPGQGLRLIYYSQIVNDFQKGDIAEGYSVSREKKESFPLTVTSAQKNPTAFYLCASSIQAGSYEQYFGPGTRLTVT.

The V gene is TRBV27, the J gene TRBJ2-7; D perhaps matches TRBD1 (5 bases). Germline V lookup: CDR1 MNHEY, CDR2 SMNVEV (reference sequence). Trimming removed 6 bases from V and 3 bases from J, with 6 bases in between. CDR3 length equals 11 residues. CDR3 DNA sequence: TGTGCCAGCAGGCAGGGCTACGAGCAGTACTTC. This gives the protein CASRQGYEQYF.

The V gene is TRBV28, the J gene TRBJ2-7; 8 bases agree with TRBD1. CDR1 is MDHEN and CDR2 is SYDVKM in the germline V gene. Trimming took 7 bases from V and 3 from J; bases not matched to a gene: 11. This CDR3 contains 15 residues. The CDR3 nucleotides are TGTGCCAGCACCTGGAGACAGGGGCTTGGCTACGAGCAGTACTTC. As protein: CASTWRQGLGYEQYF.

This clone was picked up a small number of times. J is TRBJ2-3 and V is TRBV4-1; TRBD1 might be the D (6 bases). The CDR3 covers 15 residues. Germline assignment: CDR1 MGHRA and CDR2 YSYEKL. Trimming shortened V by 2 bases and J by 2 bases, and 11 bases separated the two germline ends. The CDR3 DNA reads TGCGCCAGCAGCCAACTTGGGGGCAACACAGATACGCAGTATTTT. This encodes CASSQLGGNTDTQYF.

This clone appeared a single time. The genes are TRBV13 and TRBJ1-1; D call uncertain. This CDR3 is built from 16 residues. CDR1 is PRHDT and CDR2 is FYEKMQ in the germline V gene (reference sequence). V gave up 4 bases and J gave up 6 bases, with 21 bases separating them. The CDR3 protein is CASSSSYEGRRAEAFF. DNA for the CDR3: TGTGCCAGCAGCTCTAGCTATGAGGGCAGGCGGGCTGAAGCTTTCTTT.

The chain is built from TRBV9 and TRBJ2-7; 8 positions match TRBD1. V shed 0 bases and J 0 bases; nucleotides not matched to a gene: 2. CDR1 SGDLS and CDR2 YYNGEE come from the germline V gene. The CDR3 has 15 residues. The CDR3 nucleotides read TGTGCCAGCAGCGTAGCGACAGGGGCCTCCTACGAGCAGTACTTC. As protein: CASSVATGASYEQYF.